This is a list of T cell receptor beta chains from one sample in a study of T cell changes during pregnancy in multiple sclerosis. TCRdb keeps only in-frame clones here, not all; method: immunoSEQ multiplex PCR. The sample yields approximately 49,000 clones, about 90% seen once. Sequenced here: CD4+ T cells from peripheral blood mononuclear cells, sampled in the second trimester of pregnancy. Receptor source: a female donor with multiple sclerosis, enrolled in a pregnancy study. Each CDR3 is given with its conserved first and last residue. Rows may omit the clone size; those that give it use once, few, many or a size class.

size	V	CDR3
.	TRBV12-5	CASGLSGGGHGYTF
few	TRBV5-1	CASSPSYPNTGELFF
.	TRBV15	CATSPRGGDGSGYTF
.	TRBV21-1	CASRKGSRGAHEQYF
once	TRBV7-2	CASSSRGLRQFF
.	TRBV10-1	CASSDQGVGTEAFF
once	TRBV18	CASATKGAEQYF
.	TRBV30	CACSTGETFGGYTF
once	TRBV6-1	CASSEGGGSSNEQFF
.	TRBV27	CASSLRGPSGNTIYF
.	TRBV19	CATSGVGWNEQFF
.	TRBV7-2	CASSSGLATDTQYF
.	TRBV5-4	CASSTTGGGLFNTEAFF
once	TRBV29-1	CSVGTRNTGELFF
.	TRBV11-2	CASSASLAKNIQYF
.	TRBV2	CAKGFPGETQYF
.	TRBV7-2	CASSSSWERETQYF
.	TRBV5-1	CASSLGLAGDLDTQYF
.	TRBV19	CASSLDRALATQYF
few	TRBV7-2	CASSSGLAGARTETQYF
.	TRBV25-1	CASSEPGLGREDTQYF
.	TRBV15	CATSRVRLAGAVNEQFF
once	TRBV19	CASSTVRGGYNEQFF
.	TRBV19	CASSMTGQKEKLFF
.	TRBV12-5	CASGLVLYGEQYF
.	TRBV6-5	CASSSAGPREAGELFF
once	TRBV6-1	CASSEDRGSYEQYF
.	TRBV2	CASRGSTTGSNEQFF
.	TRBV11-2	CASSLEEGYNEQFF
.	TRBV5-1	CASSAGTDSSYNEQFF
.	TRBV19	CASRVTEANTEAFF
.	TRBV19	CASSTGNNQPQHF
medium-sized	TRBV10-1	CASSESTGGGYTF
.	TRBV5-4	CASSRDSYEQYF
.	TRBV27	CASRRGDRATEAFF
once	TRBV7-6	CASSLGQGVYEQYF
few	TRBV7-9	CASSLITGTEAFF
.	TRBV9	CASSAHRDIGETQYF
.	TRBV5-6	CASSRTGMNTEAFF
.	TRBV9	CASSVTSGSGHEQYF
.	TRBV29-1	CSVEVLGGYETQYF
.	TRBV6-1	CASSEEFQGFGLSTEAFF
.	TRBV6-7	CASSNRDRGTYEQYF
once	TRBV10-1	CASSESFKREGFGGTNTGELFF
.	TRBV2	CASRNPGQDEAFF
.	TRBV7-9	CASSLVLGGDEQYF